The 27 T cell receptor beta chains below all came from one sample that was sequenced in a study of technical replicates of blood from a handful of donors. Measured with immunoSEQ multiplex PCR; TCRdb has only the in-frame clones, and not every one. The sample shows about 100,000 clones, 95% of them seen only once. Sequenced material: T cells isolated from PBMCs. The receptors stem from a human donor in good health.

Only one count was recorded for this clone. The V and J genes are TRBV19 and TRBJ2-7, with 8 bases lining up with TRBD1. The CDR3 consists of 12 residues. Germline V CDR1 and CDR2: LNHDA, SQIVND (reference sequence). The V segment lost 9 bases and the J segment 3 bases; nucleotides outside the gene matches: 4. Here the CDR3 DNA reads TGTGCCAGCCGGGACAGGTTCTACGAGCAGTACTTC. Its translation: CASRDRFYEQYF.

V is TRBV29-1 and J is TRBJ2-7; D might be TRBD2 (6 bases). Looked up from germline, CDR1 is SQVTM and CDR2 is ANQGSEA. This CDR3 has 12 residues. V was pared by 7 bases and J by 3 bases, with 13 bases between. CDR3 coding DNA: TGCAGCGCCGCGGCCGGGGGCTACGAGCAGTACTTC. Translation: CSAAAGGYEQYF.

The chain is built from TRBV2 and TRBJ2-7; tentative D call: TRBD2 (7 bases). The CDR3 sequence is 15 residues long. The germline CDR1 and CDR2 sequences are SNHLY and FYNNEI. The germline V and J ends were trimmed by 5 bases and 3 bases, with 17 bases remaining between them. In DNA, the CDR3 is TGTGCCAGCAGTCAGGGAGGGGGGCAGATCTACGAGCAGTACTTC. It translates to CASSQGGGQIYEQYF.

The rearrangement links TRBV29-1 to TRBJ1-1; 9 nucleotides line up with TRBD1. Trimming removed 6 bases from V and 1 base from J; junction bases left unmatched: 6. The CDR3 runs to 14 residues. In germline, CDR1 is SQVTM, CDR2 ANQGSEA. DNA of the CDR3: TGCAGCGTGACAGGGGGAAAGAGGAACACTGAAGCTTTCTTT. Protein product: CSVTGGKRNTEAFF.

CDR3 protein: CASRPDGGVGFF. CDR3 nucleotide sequence: TGTGCCAGCAGACCCGATGGGGGGGTCGGCTTCTTT. This sequence joins TRBV6-6 and TRBJ1-1; D perhaps matches TRBD1 (5 bases). Germline V gives CDR1 MNHNY, CDR2 SVGAGI (reference sequence). The CDR3 consists of 12 residues. The V end was cut by 6 bases, the J end by 14 bases, with 19 bases between.

This sequence joins TRBV14 and TRBJ2-7, with 8 bases that match TRBD2. CDR1 and CDR2 from the germline V gene are SGHDN and FVKESK. The length of the CDR3 is 18 residues. V trimming: 1 base; J trimming: 0 bases; junction bases outside the gene matches: 11. CDR3 amino acids: CASSQVDELAEISYEQYF. CDR3 nucleotide sequence: TGTGCCAGCAGCCAAGTTGATGAACTAGCGGAGATCTCCTACGAGCAGTACTTC.

J is TRBJ1-1 and V is TRBV7-9; 8 bases are a match to TRBD1. The CDR3 sequence is 15 residues long. V lost 6 bases and J lost 3; bases outside the gene matches: 9. The germline V gene encodes CDR1 SEHNR and CDR2 FQNEAQ (reference sequence). CDR3 coding DNA: TGTGCCAGCAGTTCAGGGGGCTCGCTGTACACTGAAGCTTTCTTT. It translates to CASSSGGSLYTEAFF.

The V call is TRBV5-6, the J call TRBJ2-5; 7 bases align to TRBD2. Per the germline V gene, CDR1 is SGHDT and CDR2 is YYEEEE. The CDR3 has 12 amino acids. Losses at the gene ends were 1 base for V and 10 bases for J; bases not matched to a gene: 4. CDR3 nucleotide sequence: TGTGCCAGCAGCTTGATTTCGGGGGGCCAGTACTTC. It encodes CASSLISGGQYF.

The J gene is TRBJ2-3, the V gene TRBV5-1; 7 bases are a match to TRBD2. V was clipped by 5 bases and J by 5 bases; unmatched bases: 8. CDR3 size: 14 residues. Germline CDR1 and CDR2: SGHRS and YFSETQ. The CDR3 nucleotides are TGCGCCAGCAGTTTCGGACTAGTAGGAGATACGCAGTATTTT. Residues: CASSFGLVGDTQYF.

This clone is a singleton in its sample. The rearrangement joins TRBV6-5 to TRBJ2-3; 8 nucleotides line up with TRBD2. Trimming cost V 4 bases and J 2 bases; bases outside gene matches: 8. Germline lookup yields CDR1 MNHEY and CDR2 SVGAGI. The CDR3 has 16 amino acids. The CDR3 loop reads CASSFYSGVPTDTQYF. For the CDR3, the DNA is TGTGCCAGCAGTTTCTATAGCGGGGTGCCCACAGATACGCAGTATTTT.

The V gene is TRBV4-2, the J gene TRBJ2-7, with 8 bases aligning to TRBD2. The germline V gene encodes CDR1 LGHNA and CDR2 YNFKEQ. The V and J ends lost 0 bases and 5 bases, in that order; junction bases with no gene match: 6. CDR3 size: 15 residues. CDR3 in amino acids: CASSQDNSGRDEQYF. The CDR3 DNA follows: TGTGCCAGCAGCCAAGACAACAGCGGGAGAGACGAGCAGTACTTC.

CDR3 bases: TGCAGCGACCGAGGGACTAGCGGGTACAATGAGCAGTTCTTC. As protein: CSDRGTSGYNEQFF. The chain employs TRBV29-1 and TRBJ2-1; 12 bases map to TRBD2. This CDR3 region has 14 residues. With 7 bases clipped from V and 4 bases from J, the junction kept 5 bases outside the gene matches. Germline CDR1 and CDR2: SQVTM and ANQGSEA.

The chain is built from TRBV4-1 and TRBJ2-5; 13 bases line up with TRBD2. CDR3 length equals 15 residues. With V trimmed by 4 bases and J by 3 bases, 2 bases remained unmatched. Per the germline V gene, CDR1 is MGHRA and CDR2 is YSYEKL. CDR3 in amino acids: CASSRGTSGEETQYF. The CDR3 DNA sequence: TGCGCCAGCAGCCGAGGGACTAGCGGGGAAGAGACCCAGTACTTC.

The V and J genes are TRBV15 and TRBJ1-2; D is perhaps TRBD1 (6 bases). Germline lookup yields CDR1 LNHNV and CDR2 YYDKDF (reference sequence). The V and J ends lost 5 bases and 12 bases respectively, with 19 bases between them. CDR3 length equals 13 residues. The CDR3 region has the DNA TGTGCCACCAGCTCTGGCAGGGGAAATCAGAACACCTTC. It specifies CATSSGRGNQNTF.

The rearrangement joins TRBV5-8 to TRBJ2-3; a possible D gene is TRBD1 (5 bases). The length of the CDR3 is 16 residues. The germline V gene encodes CDR1 SGHTS and CDR2 YDEGEE. V was clipped by 0 bases and J by 0 bases, with 11 bases between them. The CDR3 is CASSLVQDQSTDTQYF. Written as DNA, the CDR3 is TGTGCCAGCAGCTTGGTACAGGACCAAAGCACAGATACGCAGTATTTT.

The V gene is TRBV13, the J gene TRBJ2-3; 12 nucleotides align to TRBD2. Trimming removed 5 bases from V and 4 bases from J; junction bases left unmatched: 4. Germline CDR1 PRHDT, CDR2 FYEKMQ (reference sequence). This CDR3 has 15 residues. The CDR3: CASSLLAGGPDTQYF. CDR3 DNA sequence: TGTGCCAGCAGCCTGCTAGCGGGAGGGCCAGATACGCAGTATTTT.

The rearrangement links TRBV6-6 to TRBJ2-7; no clear D. CDR3 length: 12 residues. Germline assignment: CDR1 MNHNY and CDR2 SVGAGI (reference sequence). The germline V and J ends were trimmed by 0 bases and 3 bases, with 3 bases remaining between them. CDR3 sequence reads: CASSYSVYEQYF. Written as DNA, the CDR3 is TGTGCCAGCAGTTACTCCGTCTACGAGCAGTACTTC.

This chain links TRBV11-2 with TRBJ2-3; 7 bases map to TRBD1. J gave up 0 bases and V 5 bases, and 8 bases lay outside the gene matches. Germline CDR1 reads SGHAT; CDR2 reads FQNNGV. CDR3 length equals 16 residues. The CDR3 spells CASSPQKGGSTDTQYF. The CDR3 DNA reads as TGTGCCAGCAGCCCCCAAAAAGGGGGCAGCACAGATACGCAGTATTTT.

The chain carries TRBV11-3 and TRBJ2-5; 13 positions agree with TRBD2. This CDR3 comprises 17 residues. The germline V gene encodes CDR1 SGHNT and CDR2 YENEEA. Germline trimming cut 3 bases from V and 2 bases from J; bases unmatched to any gene: 6. CDR3 coding DNA: TGTGCCAGCAGCTTCGGACCGGGACTAGCGGGGCAAGAGACCCAGTACTTC. The encoded protein is CASSFGPGLAGQETQYF.

V is TRBV29-1 and J is TRBJ2-1, with 9 bases that match TRBD2. Germline V lookup: CDR1 SQVTM, CDR2 ANQGSEA. The J segment lost 5 bases and the V segment lost 2 bases, leaving 1 base of the junction unmatched. This CDR3 has 13 amino acids. CDR3 amino acids: CSVELAGNNEQFF. For the CDR3, the DNA is TGCAGCGTTGAACTAGCGGGAAACAATGAGCAGTTCTTC.

In this sample, this clone turned up once. This chain joins TRBV7-2 and TRBJ1-5, with D unclear. V lost 3 bases to trimming and J lost 2 bases, with 11 bases between them. CDR1 is SGHTA and CDR2 is FQGNSA in the germline V gene. The CDR3 is 15 amino acids. CDR3 DNA: TGTGCCAGCAGCTTGTACGGGTCGGGCAATCAGCCCCAGCATTTT. This translates into CASSLYGSGNQPQHF.

This sequence joins TRBV6-6 and TRBJ1-2; 7 positions match TRBD1. V lost 4 bases, J lost 4 bases, and 0 bases stayed unmatched. Per germline, CDR1 MNHNY and CDR2 SVGAGI (reference sequence). The length of the CDR3 is 12 residues. CDR3 in DNA: TGTGCCAGCAGTTCAGGGGGCTATGGCTACACCTTC. Translating it yields CASSSGGYGYTF.

The genes are TRBV5-4 and TRBJ1-1; D is uncertain. The germline V gene encodes CDR1 SGHNT and CDR2 YYREEE (reference sequence). The germline V and J ends were trimmed by 2 bases and 11 bases, with 13 bases remaining between them. The CDR3 contains 12 residues. CDR3 bases: TGTGCCAGCAGCTTCCACGGGGAAGGCGCTTTCTTT. This encodes CASSFHGEGAFF.

V usage is TRBV6-6 and J usage is TRBJ2-7; the D is unclear. Trimming removed 7 bases at V and 3 bases at J, with 22 bases between. The germline CDR1 and CDR2 sequences are MNHNY and SVGAGI (reference sequence). This CDR3 region has 16 residues. The DNA of the CDR3 is TGTGCCAGCACCGAATCGCGGATTCCCCCCTACTACGAGCAGTACTTC. As protein: CASTESRIPPYYEQYF.

The V call is TRBV12-5, the J call TRBJ1-1, with 11 nucleotides matching TRBD1. This CDR3 is 20 amino acids long. The V segment lost 3 bases and the J segment 4 bases; nucleotides outside the gene matches: 19. In germline, CDR1 is LGHNT, CDR2 FRNRAP. The CDR3 nucleotides read TGTGCTAGTGGTTTACAATTGACCGGGACAGGGACAGGGGGGACCACTGAAGCTTTCTTT. Its translation is CASGLQLTGTGTGGTTEAFF.

The chain links TRBV7-9 to TRBJ1-4, with 10 bases aligning to TRBD1. V lost 8 bases and J lost 3; bases outside the gene matches: 6. The CDR3 consists of 15 residues. Germline-derived CDR1 and CDR2 are SEHNR and FQNEAQ (reference sequence). The CDR3 DNA reads TGTGCCAGCGGGCCGGGACAGGGGTCTAATGAAAAACTGTTTTTT. It yields the protein CASGPGQGSNEKLFF.

The rearrangement links TRBV6-1 to TRBJ2-3; the match to TRBD2 covers 9 bases. The V gene's germline CDR1 is MNHNS and CDR2 SASEGT. The ends lost 7 bases at V and 1 base at J; junction bases unmatched: 3. CDR3 length: 14 amino acids. The DNA for the CDR3 is TGTGCCAGCAAACGGACTAGCGGCACAGATACGCAGTATTTT. Translation: CASKRTSGTDTQYF.